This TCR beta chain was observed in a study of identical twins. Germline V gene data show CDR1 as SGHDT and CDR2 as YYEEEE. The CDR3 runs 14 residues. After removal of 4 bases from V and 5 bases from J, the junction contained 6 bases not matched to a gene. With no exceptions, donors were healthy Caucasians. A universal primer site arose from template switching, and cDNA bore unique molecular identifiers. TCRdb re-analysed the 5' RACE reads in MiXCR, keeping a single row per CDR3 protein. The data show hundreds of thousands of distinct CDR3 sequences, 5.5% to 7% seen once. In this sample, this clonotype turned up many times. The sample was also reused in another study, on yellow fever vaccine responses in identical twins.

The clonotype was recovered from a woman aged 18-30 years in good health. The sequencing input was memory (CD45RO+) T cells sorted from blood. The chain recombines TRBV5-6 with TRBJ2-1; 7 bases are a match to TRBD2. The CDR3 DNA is TGTGCCAGCAGCCGTCGGGGGGTGGACAATGAGCAGTTCTTC. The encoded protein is CASSRRGVDNEQFF.